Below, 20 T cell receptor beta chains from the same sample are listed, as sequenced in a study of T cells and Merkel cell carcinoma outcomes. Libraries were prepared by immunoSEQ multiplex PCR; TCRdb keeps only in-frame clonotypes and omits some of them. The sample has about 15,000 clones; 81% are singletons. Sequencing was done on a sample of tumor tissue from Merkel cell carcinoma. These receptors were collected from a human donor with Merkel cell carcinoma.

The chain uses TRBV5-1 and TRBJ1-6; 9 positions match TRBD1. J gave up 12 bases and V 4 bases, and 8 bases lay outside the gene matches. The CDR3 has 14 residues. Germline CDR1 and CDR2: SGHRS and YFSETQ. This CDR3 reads CASSVGTGLEPLHF. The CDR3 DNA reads TGCGCCAGCAGCGTTGGGACAGGGCTGGAACCCCTCCACTTT.

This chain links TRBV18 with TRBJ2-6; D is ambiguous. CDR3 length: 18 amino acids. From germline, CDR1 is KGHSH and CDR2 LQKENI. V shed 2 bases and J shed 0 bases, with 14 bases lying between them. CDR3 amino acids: CASSPNNGPYSGANVLTF. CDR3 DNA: TGTGCCAGCTCACCAAATAACGGACCGTACTCTGGGGCCAACGTCCTGACTTTC. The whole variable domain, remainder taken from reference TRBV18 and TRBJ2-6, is NAGVMQNPRHLVRRRGQEARLRCSPMKGHSHVYWYRQLPEEGLKFMVYLQKENIIDESGMPKERFSAEFPKEGPSILRIQQVVRGDSAAYFCASSPNNGPYSGANVLTFGAGSRLTVL.

CDR3 sequence: CASSTFLTANTGELFF. CDR3 DNA: TGTGCCAGCAGCACCTTCTTGACAGCGAACACCGGGGAGCTGTTTTTT. The rearrangement links TRBV28 to TRBJ2-2; the D gene is possibly TRBD1 (5 bases). Trimming took 6 bases from V and 0 from J, leaving 14 bases between them. Germline lookup yields CDR1 MDHEN and CDR2 SYDVKM. The CDR3 is 16 residues long.

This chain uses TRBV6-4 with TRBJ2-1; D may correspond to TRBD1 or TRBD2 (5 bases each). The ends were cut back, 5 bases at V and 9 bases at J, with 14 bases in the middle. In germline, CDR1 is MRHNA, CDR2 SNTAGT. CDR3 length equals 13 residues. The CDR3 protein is CASSPDGDGEQFF. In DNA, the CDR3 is TGTGCCAGCAGTCCTGATGGGGACGGTGAGCAGTTCTTC.

The CDR3, as DNA: TGTGCCTGGAACAGGGTGAACTCTGGAAACACCATATATTTT. It codes for CAWNRVNSGNTIYF. The chain carries TRBV30 and TRBJ1-3, with D possibly TRBD1 on 6 matching bases. The CDR3 is made up of 14 amino acids. The germline gives CDR1 GTSNPN, CDR2 SVGIG (reference sequence). V was pared by 4 bases and J by 0 bases, with 10 bases between.

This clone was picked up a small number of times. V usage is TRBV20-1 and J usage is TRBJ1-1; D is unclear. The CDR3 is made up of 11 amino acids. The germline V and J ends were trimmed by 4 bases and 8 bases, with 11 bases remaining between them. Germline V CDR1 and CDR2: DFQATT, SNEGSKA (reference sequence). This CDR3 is CSAMDLPEAFF. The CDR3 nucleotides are TGCAGTGCTATGGACCTACCAGAAGCTTTCTTT.

CDR3: CASSYSFGANTEAFF. In DNA form, the CDR3 reads TGTGCCAGCAGTTACTCGTTTGGAGCGAACACTGAAGCTTTCTTT. The chain is built from TRBV6-5 and TRBJ1-1; D not resolved. Germline V lookup: CDR1 MNHEY, CDR2 SVGAGI. V lost 0 bases and J 1 base, leaving 9 bases between the germline ends. The CDR3 runs 15 residues.

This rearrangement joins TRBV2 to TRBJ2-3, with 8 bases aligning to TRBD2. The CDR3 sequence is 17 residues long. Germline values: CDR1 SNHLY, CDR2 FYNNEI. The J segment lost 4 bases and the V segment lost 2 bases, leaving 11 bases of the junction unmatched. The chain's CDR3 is CASSEISSGRGADTQYF. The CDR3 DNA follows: TGTGCCAGCAGTGAAATATCCAGCGGGAGAGGTGCAGATACGCAGTATTTT.

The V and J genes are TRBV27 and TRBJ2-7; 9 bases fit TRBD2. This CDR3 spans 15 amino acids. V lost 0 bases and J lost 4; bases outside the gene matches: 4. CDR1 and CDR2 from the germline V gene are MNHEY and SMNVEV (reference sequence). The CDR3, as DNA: TGTGCCAGCAGTTTATCGGGGCTAGCGGGGTACGAGCAGTACTTC. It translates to CASSLSGLAGYEQYF.

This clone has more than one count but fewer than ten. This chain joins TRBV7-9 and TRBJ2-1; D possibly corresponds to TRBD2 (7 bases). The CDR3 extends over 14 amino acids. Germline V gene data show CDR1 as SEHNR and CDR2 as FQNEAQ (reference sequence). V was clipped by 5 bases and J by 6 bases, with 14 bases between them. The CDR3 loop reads CASSLGGGSNEQFF. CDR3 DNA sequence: TGTGCCAGCAGCCTGGGAGGGGGGTCCAATGAGCAGTTCTTC. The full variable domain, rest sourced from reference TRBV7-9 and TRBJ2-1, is DTGVSQNPRHKITKRGQNVTFRCDPISEHNRLYWYRQTLGQGPEFLTYFQNEAQLEKSRLLSDRFSAERPKGSFSTLEIQRTEQGDSAMYLCASSLGGGSNEQFFGPGTRLTVL.

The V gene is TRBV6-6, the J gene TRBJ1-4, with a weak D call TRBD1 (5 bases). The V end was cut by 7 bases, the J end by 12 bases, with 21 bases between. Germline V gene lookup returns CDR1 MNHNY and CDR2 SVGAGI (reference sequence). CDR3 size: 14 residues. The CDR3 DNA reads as TGTGCCAGCAAAGTGCCGGGACTCAAAAGAGAACTGTTTTTT. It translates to CASKVPGLKRELFF.

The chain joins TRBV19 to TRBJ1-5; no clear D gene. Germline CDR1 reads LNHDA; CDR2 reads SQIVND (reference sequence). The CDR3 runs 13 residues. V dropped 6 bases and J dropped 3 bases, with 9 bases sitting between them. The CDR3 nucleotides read TGTGCCAGTAGGTTAAGTTTCAATCAGCCCCAGCATTTT. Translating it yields CASRLSFNQPQHF.

The CDR3 nucleotides are TGTGCCAGCAGCCGTACAGGGGCGCAGTACTTC. Its translation: CASSRTGAQYF. The gene calls are TRBV7-6 and TRBJ2-7, with TRBD1 matching over 7 bases. This CDR3 is built from 11 residues. The V segment lost 5 bases and the J segment 9 bases; nucleotides outside the gene matches: 4. The germline gives CDR1 SGHVS, CDR2 FNYEAQ.

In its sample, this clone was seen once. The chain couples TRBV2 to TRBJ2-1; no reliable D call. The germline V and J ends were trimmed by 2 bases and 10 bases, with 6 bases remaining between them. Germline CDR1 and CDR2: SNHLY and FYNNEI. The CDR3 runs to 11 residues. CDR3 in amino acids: CASSELREQFF. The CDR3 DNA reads TGTGCCAGCAGTGAACTCCGAGAGCAGTTCTTC.

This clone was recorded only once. The CDR3 sequence: CASSLEGGYSPLHF. The CDR3 DNA follows: TGTGCCAGCAGCTTGGAAGGGGGCTATTCACCCCTCCACTTT. This sequence joins TRBV5-6 and TRBJ1-6; 7 bases agree with TRBD1. Germline V lookup: CDR1 SGHDT, CDR2 YYEEEE. V dropped 0 bases and J dropped 8; count of bases not matched to a gene: 2. This CDR3 has 14 residues.

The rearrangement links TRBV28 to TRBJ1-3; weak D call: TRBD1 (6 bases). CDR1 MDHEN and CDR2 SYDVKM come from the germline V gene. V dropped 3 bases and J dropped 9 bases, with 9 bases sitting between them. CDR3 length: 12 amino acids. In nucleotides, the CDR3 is TGTGCCAGCAGTTTGGGGGCGCCCACCATATATTTT. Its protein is CASSLGAPTIYF.

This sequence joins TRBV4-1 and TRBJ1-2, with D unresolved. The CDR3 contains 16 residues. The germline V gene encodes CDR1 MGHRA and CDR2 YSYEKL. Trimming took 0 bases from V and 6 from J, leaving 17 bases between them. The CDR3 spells CASSQEGVLGIDGYTF. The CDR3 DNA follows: TGCGCCAGCAGCCAAGAAGGAGTACTAGGGATAGATGGCTACACCTTC.

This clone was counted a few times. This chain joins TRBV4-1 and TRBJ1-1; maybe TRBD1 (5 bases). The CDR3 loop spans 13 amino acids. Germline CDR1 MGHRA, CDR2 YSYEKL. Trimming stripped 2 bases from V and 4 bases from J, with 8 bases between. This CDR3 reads CASSQRGATEAFF. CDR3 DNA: TGCGCCAGCAGCCAACGAGGGGCCACTGAAGCTTTCTTT.

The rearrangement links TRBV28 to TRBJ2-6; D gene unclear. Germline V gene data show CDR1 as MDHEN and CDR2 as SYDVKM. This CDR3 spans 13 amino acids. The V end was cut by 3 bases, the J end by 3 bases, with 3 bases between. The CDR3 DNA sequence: TGTGCCAGCAGTTTGAGTGGGGCCAACGTCCTGACTTTC. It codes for CASSLSGANVLTF. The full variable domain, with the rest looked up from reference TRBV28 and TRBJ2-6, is DVKVTQSSRYLVKRTGEKVFLECVQDMDHENMFWYRQDPGLGLRLIYFSYDVKMKEKGDIPEGYSVSREKKERFSLILESASTNQTSMYLCASSLSGANVLTFGAGSRLTVL.

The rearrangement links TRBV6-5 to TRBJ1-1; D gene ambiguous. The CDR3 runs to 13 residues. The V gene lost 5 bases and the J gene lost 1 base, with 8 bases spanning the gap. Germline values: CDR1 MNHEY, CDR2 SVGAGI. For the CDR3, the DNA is TGTGCCAGCAGTGGGTCAGCGAACACTGAAGCTTTCTTT. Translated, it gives CASSGSANTEAFF.